This entry is about one T cell receptor (beta chain). TCRdb's table, derived via immunoSEQ multiplex PCR, lists solely in-frame clones and lacks some. The table shows 90,000 to 100,000 clones, with about 94% occurring only once. This sample was taken from a study of T cell changes during pregnancy in multiple sclerosis. In germline, CDR1 is MDHEN, CDR2 SYDVKM. This CDR3 has 18 residues. J lost 3 bases, V lost 3 bases, and 12 bases had no gene match. The specimen was peripheral blood, collected in the third trimester of pregnancy. V gene TRBV28 combines with J gene TRBJ2-7, with 12 positions matching TRBD2. The clonotype originates from a female donor with multiple sclerosis, enrolled in a pregnancy study. The CDR3 loop is CASSLWTSGTHLVYEQYF. CDR3 nucleotides: TGTGCCAGCAGTTTGTGGACTAGCGGGACTCACCTTGTCTACGAGCAGTACTTC.